Given below is one TCR beta chain in context. Its specificity is unknown. With 60 Vbeta and 13 Jbeta primers, the PCR was carried out. Some clones are missing from TCRdb's copy, which holds only in-frame ones; the method was immunoSEQ multiplex PCR. The repertoire includes approximately 210,000 clones, under 85% of them detected once, and about a tenth sits in the top ten. This sample is drawn from a study of cytomegalovirus exposure and HLA in healthy donors. Study-level information: A preliminary data release comprised about 85 million unique TCRs obtained from HLA-typed donors. Across 350 to 500 genotyped donors, 81% landed in the Caucasian-associated ancestry cluster. General observations from the study: Altogether, 150 to 200 TCR beta chains were recorded as cytomegalovirus-associated. Clonal expansion, a later analysis showed, was greater in HLA-associated TCR beta chains than in equally common others.

The length of the CDR3 is 18 residues. The V gene's germline CDR1 is SGHRS and CDR2 YFSETQ. Trimming cost V 2 bases and J 3 bases; bases outside gene matches: 6. What was sequenced was PBMCs. The chain has TRBV5-1 and TRBJ2-1; 15 positions agree with TRBD2. The TCR originated in a woman aged 50 to 60 in good health and CMV-seropositive. Written as DNA, the CDR3 is TGCGCCAGCAGCTTCCGGACTAGCGGGGGGGCGGGCTACAATGAGCAGTTCTTC. It encodes CASSFRTSGGAGYNEQFF.